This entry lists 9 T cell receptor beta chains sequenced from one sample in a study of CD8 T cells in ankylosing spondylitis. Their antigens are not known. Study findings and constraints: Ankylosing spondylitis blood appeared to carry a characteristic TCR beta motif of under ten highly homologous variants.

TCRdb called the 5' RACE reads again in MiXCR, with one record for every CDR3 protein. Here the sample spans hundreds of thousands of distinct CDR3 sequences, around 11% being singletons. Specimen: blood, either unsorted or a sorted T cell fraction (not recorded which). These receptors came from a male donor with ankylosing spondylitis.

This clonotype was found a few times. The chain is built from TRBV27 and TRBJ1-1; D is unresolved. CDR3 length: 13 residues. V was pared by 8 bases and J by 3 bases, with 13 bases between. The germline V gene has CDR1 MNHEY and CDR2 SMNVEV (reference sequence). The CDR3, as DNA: TGTGCCAGCTCGCCCCGGGAAGACACTGAAGCTTTCTTT. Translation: CASSPREDTEAFF.

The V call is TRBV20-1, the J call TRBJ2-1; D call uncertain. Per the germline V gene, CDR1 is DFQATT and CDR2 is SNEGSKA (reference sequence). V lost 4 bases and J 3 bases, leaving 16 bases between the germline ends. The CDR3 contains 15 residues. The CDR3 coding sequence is TGCAGTGCTAATATCCCCCGGATACGCTACAATGAGCAGTTCTTC. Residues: CSANIPRIRYNEQFF.

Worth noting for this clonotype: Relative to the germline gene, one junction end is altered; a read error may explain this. In nucleotides, the CDR3 is TGCAGTGCTAGACGGTTAAAACAAGTGGCTAACTATGGCCACACCTTC. Protein product: CSARRLKQVANYGHTF. The chain combines TRBV20-1 with TRBJ1-2; D gene ambiguous. The CDR3 is 16 amino acids. Germline V gene sequence: CDR1 DFQATT, CDR2 SNEGSKA (reference sequence).

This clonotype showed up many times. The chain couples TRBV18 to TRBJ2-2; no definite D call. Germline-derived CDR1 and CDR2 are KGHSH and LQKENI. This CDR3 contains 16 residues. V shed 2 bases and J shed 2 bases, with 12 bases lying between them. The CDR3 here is CASSPTPPINTGELFF. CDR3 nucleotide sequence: TGTGCCAGCTCACCAACTCCACCGATAAACACCGGGGAGCTGTTTTTT.

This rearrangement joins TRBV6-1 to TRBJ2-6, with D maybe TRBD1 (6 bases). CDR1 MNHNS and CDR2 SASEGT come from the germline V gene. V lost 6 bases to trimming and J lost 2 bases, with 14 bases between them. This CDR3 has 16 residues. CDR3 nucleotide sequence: TGTGCCAGCAGAACCCATACAGGGACTGGGGCCAACGTCCTGACTTTC. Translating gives CASRTHTGTGANVLTF.

The CDR3, as DNA: TGTGCCAGCAGTTTGAGGCAGTTGGGCTACACCTTC. Protein: CASSLRQLGYTF. The chain carries TRBV28 and TRBJ1-2; no reliable D call. Germline V CDR1 and CDR2: MDHEN, SYDVKM. This CDR3 has 12 amino acids. V was cut by 3 bases and J by 8 bases, with 10 bases left in between.

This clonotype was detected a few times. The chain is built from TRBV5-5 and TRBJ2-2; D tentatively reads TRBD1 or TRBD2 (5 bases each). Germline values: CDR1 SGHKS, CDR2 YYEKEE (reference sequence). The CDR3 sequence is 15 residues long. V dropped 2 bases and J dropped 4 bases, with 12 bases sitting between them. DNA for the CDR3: TGTGCCAGCAGCTTTTCCGGGACCAGCACCGGGGAGCTGTTTTTT. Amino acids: CASSFSGTSTGELFF.

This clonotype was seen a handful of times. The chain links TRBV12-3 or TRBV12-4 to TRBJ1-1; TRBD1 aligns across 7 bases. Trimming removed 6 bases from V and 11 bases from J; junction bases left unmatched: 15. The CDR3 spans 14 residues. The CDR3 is CASRREGAVGKAFF. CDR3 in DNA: TGTGCCAGCAGGCGCGAGGGGGCAGTGGGGAAGGCTTTCTTT.

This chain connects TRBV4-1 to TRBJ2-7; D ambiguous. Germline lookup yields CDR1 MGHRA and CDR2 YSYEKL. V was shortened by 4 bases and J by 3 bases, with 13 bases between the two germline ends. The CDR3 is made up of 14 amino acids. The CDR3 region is CASSRRGDRYEQYF. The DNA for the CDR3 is TGCGCCAGCAGCCGCCGTGGTGATCGCTACGAGCAGTACTTC.